This T cell receptor beta chain was sequenced during a study of blood T cell repertoires in COVID-19. Overall study: The origin of the acute and convalescent COVID-19 samples was the United States, Italy and Spain. Sources were T cells, B-cell-depleted T cells, or PBMCs; the material itself was cDNA or gDNA.

Per the authors' pipeline: Nucleated cell counts were estimated from reference gene primer amplification. The repertoire was sequenced with immunoSEQ multiplex PCR; TCRdb's copy has only in-frame clones and lacks some. V and J calls and clone size are as listed in that table; D and trimming were resolved from the DNA. The profile shows approximately 220,000 clones, about 85% of them singletons. The receptor was derived from a man aged 50-60 years who had recovered from COVID-19. Input material: peripheral blood.

This chain's CDR3 is CASSLGQGVADTQYF. For the CDR3, the DNA is TGTGCCAGCAGCCTAGGACAGGGTGTAGCAGATACGCAGTATTTT. The rearrangement uses TRBV2 and TRBJ2-3; 8 positions match TRBD1. Germline assignment: CDR1 SNHLY and CDR2 FYNNEI. The V segment lost 6 bases and the J segment 4 bases; nucleotides outside the gene matches: 9. The length of the CDR3 is 15 residues.